The 17 T cell receptor beta chains presented below share a single source sample, sequenced in a study of T-cell reconstitution after alpha-beta-depleted transplantation in children. Unique molecular identifiers were used in preparing the TCRbeta library. TCRdb re-derived calls from the PCR reads in MiXCR, one entry per CDR3 protein. The sample has 60,000 to 80,000 distinct CDR3 sequences, 5.5% to 7.5% seen once. The sample was PBMCs from the stem cell graft donor, taken from the stem cell graft. The receptors were gathered from a human donor who donated a stem cell graft to a child with acute lymphoblastic leukemia.

The chain links TRBV6-2 or TRBV6-3 to TRBJ2-7; D unclear. Germline loops: CDR1 MNHEY, CDR2 SVGEGT. With 2 bases removed from V and 6 bases from J, the gap between germline ends came to 8 bases. The CDR3 contains 12 residues. CDR3: CASSYSSAEQYF. The CDR3, as DNA: TGTGCCAGCAGTTACAGCTCCGCCGAGCAGTACTTC.

This clonotype was seen many times. The CDR3 protein is CASSVTGGSSDSPLHF. DNA of the CDR3: TGTGCCAGCAGCGTAACAGGGGGCTCGAGTGATTCACCCCTCCACTTT. This chain uses TRBV9 with TRBJ1-6; 9 positions match TRBD1. After removal of 1 base from V and 8 bases from J, the junction contained 7 bases not matched to a gene. CDR1 SGDLS and CDR2 YYNGEE come from the germline V gene. The CDR3 is made up of 16 amino acids.

This clonotype was recorded at least ten times. The chain uses TRBV12-3 or TRBV12-4 and TRBJ1-3, with D uncertain. Trimming removed 5 bases at V and 2 bases at J, with 13 bases between. The CDR3 is 15 residues long. In DNA, the CDR3 is TGTGCCAGCAGTCGCTCCGGGAGCCCTGGAAACACCATATATTTT. It codes for CASSRSGSPGNTIYF.

This clonotype was counted many times. The chain has TRBV20-1 and TRBJ2-7, with D tentatively TRBD2 (5 bases). CDR1 and CDR2 (germline): DFQATT, SNEGSKA (reference sequence). The CDR3 contains 11 residues. V lost 5 bases to trimming and J lost 6 bases, with 11 bases between them. The CDR3 spells CSARGLTEQYF. In DNA form, the CDR3 reads TGCAGTGCTCGTGGACTCACCGAGCAGTACTTC.

At least ten counts were recorded for this clonotype. The chain is built from TRBV28 and TRBJ2-6, with a tentative D call TRBD2 (5 bases). Germline CDR1 reads MDHEN; CDR2 reads SYDVKM. V was cut by 6 bases and J by 0 bases, with 9 bases left in between. The CDR3 loop spans 15 amino acids. DNA for the CDR3: TGTGCCAGCAGCATAGGGAGCTCTGGGGCCAACGTCCTGACTTTC. Its translation is CASSIGSSGANVLTF.

This clonotype was seen ten or more times. The rearrangement uses TRBV7-9 and TRBJ2-7; 7 bases are shared with TRBD1. In germline, CDR1 is SEHNR, CDR2 FQNEAQ (reference sequence). This CDR3 has 15 residues. V lost 3 bases and J lost 2; bases outside the gene matches: 7. The CDR3 sequence: CASSLGLGQTYEQYF. The CDR3 nucleotides are TGTGCCAGCAGCTTGGGTTTGGGACAGACCTACGAGCAGTACTTC. The entire variable domain, with the rest obtained from reference TRBV7-9 and TRBJ2-7, is as follows: DTGVSQNPRHKITKRGQNVTFRCDPISEHNRLYWYRQTLGQGPEFLTYFQNEAQLEKSRLLSDRFSAERPKGSFSTLEIQRTEQGDSAMYLCASSLGLGQTYEQYFGPGTRLTVT.

In this sample, this clonotype turned up a few times. The J gene is TRBJ2-7, the V gene TRBV5-4; D may be TRBD1 (6 bases). Germline values: CDR1 SGHNT, CDR2 YYREEE (reference sequence). With 0 bases removed from V and 3 bases from J, the gap between germline ends came to 10 bases. The CDR3 length is 14 residues. The CDR3 DNA sequence: TGTGCCAGCAGCTTGGCAGGGGCCAACTACGAGCAGTACTTC. The encoded protein is CASSLAGANYEQYF.

The table lists this clonotype with many counts. The chain has TRBV27 and TRBJ2-3; 13 bases are a match to TRBD2. The germline V gene has CDR1 MNHEY and CDR2 SMNVEV (reference sequence). The CDR3 totals 16 residues. V trimming: 2 bases; J trimming: 3 bases; junction bases outside the gene matches: 2. The chain's CDR3 is CASSLLGLAGTDTQYF. CDR3 nucleotides: TGTGCCAGCAGTTTACTGGGACTAGCGGGGACAGATACGCAGTATTTT.

This clonotype was counted ten times or more. The chain joins TRBV6-5 to TRBJ2-3; 11 bases map to TRBD2. The CDR3 runs 16 residues. The germline CDR1 and CDR2 sequences are MNHEY and SVGAGI. The V and J ends lost 6 bases and 1 base, in that order; junction bases with no gene match: 6. CDR3 nucleotides: TGTGCCAGCAGCCCTATGACTAGCGGGGGCACAGATACGCAGTATTTT. Protein sequence: CASSPMTSGGTDTQYF.

The CDR3 sequence is CASSESRTAAYEQYF. Written as DNA, the CDR3 is TGTGCCAGCAGTGAATCGAGGACAGCGGCCTACGAGCAGTACTTC. The chain recombines TRBV25-1 with TRBJ2-7, with D possibly matching TRBD1 (6 bases). Trimming left V 1 base short and J 2 bases short, with 12 bases between. This CDR3 has 15 amino acids. Germline V gene lookup returns CDR1 MGHDK and CDR2 SYGVNS.

This clonotype was recorded a few times. The genes are TRBV5-3 and TRBJ2-3; D gene unclear. TRBV5-3 is given ORF status, its function remaining uncertain. V was pared by 5 bases and J by 1 base, with 11 bases between. The CDR3 is 14 residues long. The chain's CDR3 is CARRCDGGTDTQYF. The CDR3 nucleotides are TGTGCCAGAAGATGTGACGGCGGCACAGATACGCAGTATTTT.

This clonotype was detected only a few times. The chain carries TRBV11-1 and TRBJ2-2, with D tentatively TRBD1 (5 bases). From germline, CDR1 is SGHAT and CDR2 FQDESV (reference sequence). This CDR3 region has 15 residues. Trimming shortened V by 5 bases and J by 1 base, and 11 bases separated the two germline ends. In DNA form, the CDR3 reads TGTGCCAGCAGCCTTGGGGCCTTGAACACCGGGGAGCTGTTTTTT. Translation: CASSLGALNTGELFF.

Only a few counts were recorded for this clonotype. The chain has TRBV5-1 and TRBJ2-2; D is possibly TRBD2 (5 bases). This CDR3 comprises 17 residues. V was trimmed by 7 bases and J by 0 bases, leaving 19 bases between them. Germline CDR1 is SGHRS and CDR2 is YFSETQ. The CDR3, as DNA: TGCGCCAGCTTGGCAACCGAGAGCGGAACGAACACCGGGGAGCTGTTTTTT. Translated: CASLATESGTNTGELFF.

At least ten counts were recorded for this clonotype. The gene calls are TRBV7-2 and TRBJ2-7; D is ambiguous. CDR1 is SGHTA, CDR2 FQGNSA, per germline. V lost 4 bases, J lost 9 bases, and 10 bases lay in between. This CDR3 has 11 residues. CDR3 in amino acids: CASSSLGGQYF. In DNA, the CDR3 is TGTGCCAGCAGCTCCCTGGGCGGGCAGTACTTC.

This clonotype was observed a handful of times. The V and J genes are TRBV15 and TRBJ1-1; the match to TRBD1 covers 8 bases. This CDR3 comprises 16 residues. Unmatched junction bases numbered 9, after V lost 0 bases and J lost 6 bases. CDR1 is LNHNV, CDR2 YYDKDF, per germline (reference sequence). CDR3 sequence: CATSRDLTGGSAEAFF. The CDR3 nucleotides are TGTGCCACCAGCAGAGATCTTACAGGGGGAAGCGCTGAAGCTTTCTTT.

The chain joins TRBV7-6 to TRBJ2-3, with a tentative D call TRBD1 (7 bases). The V end lost 2 bases, the J end lost 0 bases, and 18 bases lay between the germline ends. Germline V gene data show CDR1 as SGHVS and CDR2 as FNYEAQ. CDR3 length: 18 residues. CDR3 in DNA: TGTGCCAGCAGCTTAATCCGAGCAGGGGGGATTAGCACAGATACGCAGTATTTT. Translation: CASSLIRAGGISTDTQYF.

J is TRBJ2-3 and V is TRBV4-1, with no clear D. V lost 6 bases and J lost 1, with 11 bases in between. This CDR3 is built from 14 residues. Germline V gives CDR1 MGHRA, CDR2 YSYEKL. The CDR3 sequence: CASRHLGRTDTQYF. The CDR3 coding sequence is TGCGCCAGCAGACACTTAGGACGCACAGATACGCAGTATTTT.